The 27 T cell receptor beta chains presented below share a single source sample, sequenced in a study of cytomegalovirus exposure and HLA in healthy donors (dated by TCRdb to 2017 to 2019). The library was generated by the immunoSEQ multiplex PCR assay. Entries here come from immuneACCESS through TCRdb and include only in-frame sequences with V and J called. Some clones fail to appear in such tables; in the studies checked, an unresolved V gene covers under half of the shortfall, and the cause of the remainder is unknown. The sample table contains tens of thousands of clones; only one count was recorded for roughly 96% of them. The ten largest clones capture about 2.4% of the sample. The sequenced material came from PBMCs. The source of these receptors is a man aged 18 to 35 in good health and CMV-seronegative.

This chain links TRBV19 with TRBJ1-6; 9 nucleotides match TRBD1. V dropped 5 bases and J dropped 7; count of bases not matched to a gene: 9. The CDR3 length is 16 residues. CDR1 is LNHDA, CDR2 SQIVND, per germline (reference sequence). CDR3 protein: CASSFLGQGLNSPLHF. CDR3 coding DNA: TGTGCCAGTAGTTTCCTTGGACAGGGGTTGAATTCACCCCTCCACTTT.

The chain carries TRBV29-1 and TRBJ2-7; D is perhaps TRBD1 (6 bases). CDR1 is SQVTM and CDR2 is ANQGSEA in the germline V gene. CDR3 size: 15 residues. The V end lost 4 bases, the J end lost 0 bases, and 16 bases lay between the germline ends. The CDR3 sequence: CSVGDMGLSSYEQYF. In DNA form, the CDR3 reads TGCAGCGTTGGGGACATGGGCCTCAGCTCCTACGAGCAGTACTTC.

The rearrangement links TRBV11-3 to TRBJ2-1; TRBD1 might be the D (5 bases). The ends were cut back, 7 bases at V and 0 bases at J, with 13 bases in the middle. The CDR3 extends over 15 amino acids. Germline V gene sequence: CDR1 SGHNT, CDR2 YENEEA. CDR3 residues: CASTQRGSSYNEQFF. For the CDR3, the DNA is TGTGCCAGCACCCAAAGGGGTTCCTCCTACAATGAGCAGTTCTTC.

The chain carries TRBV11-2 and TRBJ1-5, with TRBD1 matching 8 bases. This CDR3 region has 14 residues. With 9 bases clipped from V and 2 bases from J, the junction kept 6 bases outside the gene matches. The germline CDR1 and CDR2 sequences are SGHAT and FQNNGV. CDR3 nucleotide sequence: TGTGCCAGTGGAGACAGGGGTTGCAATCAGCCCCAGCATTTT. Translation gives CASGDRGCNQPQHF. Supplemented by reference TRBV11-2 and TRBJ1-5, the full variable domain reads EAGVAQSPRYKIIEKRQSVAFWCNPISGHATLYWYQQILGQGPKLLIQFQNNGVVDDSQLPKDRFSAERLKGVDSTLKIQPAKLEDSAVYLCASGDRGCNQPQHFGDGTRLSIL.

The chain links TRBV7-9 to TRBJ2-3; 8 bases fit TRBD2. CDR3 size: 16 residues. Per germline, CDR1 SEHNR and CDR2 FQNEAQ (reference sequence). V trimming: 5 bases; J trimming: 0 bases; junction bases outside the gene matches: 7. CDR3 protein: CASSILTSVSTDTQYF. The CDR3 nucleotides read TGTGCCAGCAGCATCCTGACTAGCGTTAGCACAGATACGCAGTATTTT.

This clone showed up just once. The chain is built from TRBV5-6 and TRBJ1-1, with 8 bases lining up with TRBD1. CDR3 length: 19 residues. J was trimmed by 3 bases and V by 4 bases; bases with no gene match: 20. Germline CDR1 and CDR2: SGHDT and YYEEEE. This chain's CDR3 is CASSSVRSARGREDTEAFF. CDR3 DNA sequence: TGTGCCAGCAGCAGTGTTCGATCGGCCAGGGGGCGTGAGGACACTGAAGCTTTCTTT.

The rearrangement links TRBV7-8 to TRBJ2-6; 7 bases match TRBD1. The CDR3 length is 17 residues. CDR1 and CDR2 from the germline V gene are SGHVS and FQNEAQ. V shed 1 base and J 2 bases; nucleotides not matched to a gene: 5. As DNA, the CDR3 is TGTGCCAGCAGCTTAGAAGGGGGCAGTACTGGGGCCAACGTCCTGACTTTC. Protein: CASSLEGGSTGANVLTF.

The genes are TRBV28 and TRBJ2-2; possible D gene TRBD1, 5 bases. This CDR3 comprises 14 residues. Germline loops: CDR1 MDHEN, CDR2 SYDVKM. Trimming removed 9 bases from V and 3 bases from J, with 14 bases in between. The CDR3 DNA reads as TGTGCCAGTTCCGGACAAACATACACCGGGGAGCTGTTTTTT. Protein: CASSGQTYTGELFF. Together with reference TRBV28 and TRBJ2-2, the CDR3 gives the full variable domain: DVKVTQSSRYLVKRTGEKVFLECVQDMDHENMFWYRQDPGLGLRLIYFSYDVKMKEKGDIPEGYSVSREKKERFSLILESASTNQTSMYLCASSGQTYTGELFFGEGSRLTVL.

CDR3 in amino acids: CASSARQGQYNEQFF. The DNA for the CDR3 is TGTGCCAGCAGTGCACGACAGGGTCAATACAATGAGCAGTTCTTC. The gene calls are TRBV27 and TRBJ2-1; TRBD1 matches at 7 bases. The CDR3 has 15 residues. Germline trimming cut 5 bases from V and 4 bases from J; bases unmatched to any gene: 8. The V gene's germline CDR1 is MNHEY and CDR2 SMNVEV (reference sequence).

The CDR3 loop reads CASSGTPGANEKLFF. The CDR3 DNA follows: TGTGCCAGCAGCGGGACCCCGGGAGCTAATGAAAAACTGTTTTTT. The V call is TRBV6-6, the J call TRBJ1-4, with a possible D match to TRBD1 (5 bases). The CDR3 runs to 15 residues. Germline loops: CDR1 MNHNY, CDR2 SVGAGI (reference sequence). The ends were cut back, 6 bases at V and 3 bases at J, with 14 bases in the middle.

The chain combines TRBV5-1 with TRBJ1-3; tentative D call: TRBD1 (6 bases). The CDR3 is made up of 15 amino acids. The V gene lost 3 bases and the J gene lost 0 bases, with 10 bases spanning the gap. Germline CDR1 SGHRS, CDR2 YFSETQ. CDR3 region: CASSSDSNSGNTIYF. The CDR3 DNA reads TGCGCCAGCAGCTCGGACAGCAACTCTGGAAACACCATATATTTT.

The chain employs TRBV6-6 and TRBJ1-1; no reliable D call. Trimming stripped 1 base from V and 6 bases from J, with 12 bases between. The CDR3 loop spans 14 amino acids. Germline V gene lookup returns CDR1 MNHNY and CDR2 SVGAGI (reference sequence). As DNA, the CDR3 is TGTGCCAGCAGTTACTTCACGAGAGATTCTGAAGCTTTCTTT. The encoded protein is CASSYFTRDSEAFF.

J is TRBJ2-7 and V is TRBV7-9; weak D call: TRBD1 (6 bases). Trimming shortened V by 3 bases and J by 6 bases, and 15 bases separated the two germline ends. The CDR3 loop spans 14 amino acids. Germline V gene data show CDR1 as SEHNR and CDR2 as FQNEAQ (reference sequence). CDR3 in amino acids: CASSFVQGDGEQYF. In DNA, the CDR3 is TGTGCCAGCAGCTTCGTACAGGGAGATGGCGAGCAGTACTTC.

V is TRBV5-1 and J is TRBJ1-5, with D tentatively TRBD1 (6 bases). The CDR3 has 14 residues. Trimming removed 4 bases from V and 3 bases from J, with 11 bases in between. The germline CDR1 and CDR2 sequences are SGHRS and YFSETQ. CDR3 nucleotides: TGCGCCAGCAGCCCTGGGGGGGCCAATCAGCCCCAGCATTTT. Translating gives CASSPGGANQPQHF.

The rearrangement joins TRBV4-2 to TRBJ2-2; 8 bases map to TRBD2. The CDR3 has 18 residues. V shed 0 bases and J 0 bases; nucleotides not matched to a gene: 6. Germline CDR1 LGHNA, CDR2 YNFKEQ. Here the CDR3 reads CASSQDLAGYANTGELFF. The DNA for the CDR3 is TGTGCCAGCAGCCAAGATCTAGCGGGCTACGCGAACACCGGGGAGCTGTTTTTT.

The chain employs TRBV21-1 and TRBJ1-4; the D call TRBD1 from the table was never checked on the DNA. TRBV21-1 is marked as a pseudogene. CDR3 length equals 16 residues. The CDR3 here is CASSKVITGGDEKLFF. The CDR3, as DNA: TGTGCCAGCAGCAAAGTTATCACAGGGGGCGATGAAAAACTGTTTTTT.

V gene TRBV6-6 combines with J gene TRBJ1-4; the D gene is possibly TRBD1 (6 bases). V was shortened by 7 bases and J by 7 bases, with 16 bases between the two germline ends. The V gene's germline CDR1 is MNHNY and CDR2 SVGAGI (reference sequence). This CDR3 has 14 amino acids. Here the CDR3 reads CASTQDPGVEKLFF. In DNA, the CDR3 is TGTGCCAGCACCCAAGATCCAGGGGTTGAAAAACTGTTTTTT.

With respect to this clone: In the same sample, other DNA sequences code for this CDR3. The chain has TRBV6-5 and TRBJ1-2; D is possibly TRBD1 (5 bases). CDR3 length: 13 residues. V lost 2 bases, J lost 3 bases, and 7 bases lay in between. The germline gives CDR1 MNHEY, CDR2 SVGAGI. CDR3 DNA sequence: TGTGCCAGCAGTTACGGGGGGGACTATGGCTACACCTTC. Protein: CASSYGGDYGYTF.

With regard to this clone: At one end the junction does not follow the germline gene, possibly because of a read error. The chain joins TRBV7-9 to TRBJ2-5, with 7 positions matching TRBD1. Germline V gene lookup returns CDR1 SEHNR and CDR2 FQNEAQ (reference sequence). This CDR3 has 12 residues. This CDR3 reads CASSRDSRTQYF. CDR3 DNA sequence: TGTGCCAGCAGCCGGGACAGTCGGACCCAATACTTC.

The chain has TRBV6-6 and TRBJ1-1, with 9 bases that match TRBD1. There are 14 residues in the CDR3. In germline, CDR1 is MNHNY, CDR2 SVGAGI (reference sequence). V lost 6 bases and J lost 5; bases outside the gene matches: 7. Here the CDR3 DNA reads TGTGCCAGCAGCCCACAGGGGGCTAGAACTGAAGCTTTCTTT. Amino acids: CASSPQGARTEAFF.

Turning to this clone: Other DNA sequences in the sample encode the same CDR3. The DNA for the CDR3 is TGTGCCAGCTTCCCGAGACTCTACACTGAAGCTTTCTTT. Its translation is CASFPRLYTEAFF. V usage is TRBV6-5 and J usage is TRBJ1-1; D gene ambiguous. Germline CDR1 is MNHEY and CDR2 is SVGAGI. CDR3 length equals 13 residues. V gave up 8 bases and J gave up 3 bases, with 13 bases separating them.

The chain employs TRBV5-8 and TRBJ2-7, with 14 bases fitting TRBD2. Germline values: CDR1 SGHTS, CDR2 YDEGEE. Trimming took 2 bases from V and 2 from J; bases not matched to a gene: 12. This CDR3 is 19 amino acids long. CDR3 bases: TGTGCCAGCAGCTTACCGGGACTAGCGGGAGTAATTGGTCCCTACGAGCAGTACTTC. Translated, it gives CASSLPGLAGVIGPYEQYF.

The sample holds one count of this clone. The chain joins TRBV10-1 to TRBJ1-2, with D possibly TRBD1 on 6 matching bases. Trimming took off 6 bases at V and 0 bases at J, with 11 bases between the two ends. Germline V CDR1 and CDR2: WNHNN, SYGVQD (reference sequence). The CDR3 extends over 14 amino acids. In DNA form, the CDR3 reads TGCGCCAGCAGCAATGGACAGACTAACTATGGCTACACCTTC. Protein sequence: CASSNGQTNYGYTF.

Written as DNA, the CDR3 is TGTGCCAGCAGCAGGGACAGTGGGGCTGCTAATGAAAAACTGTTTTTT. Residues: CASSRDSGAANEKLFF. V and J are TRBV28 and TRBJ1-4, with 7 bases matching TRBD1. V lost 6 bases, J lost 3 bases, and 10 bases stayed unmatched. The germline V gene has CDR1 MDHEN and CDR2 SYDVKM. This CDR3 has 16 residues.

V gene TRBV4-1 combines with J gene TRBJ2-7; 12 bases line up with TRBD1. Germline values: CDR1 MGHRA, CDR2 YSYEKL. V lost 0 bases to trimming and J lost 4 bases; unmatched junction nucleotides: 13. The CDR3 is made up of 19 amino acids. Here the CDR3 reads CASSQDNAWGTGGRYEQYF. The CDR3 DNA reads TGCGCCAGCAGCCAAGATAATGCTTGGGGGACAGGGGGCCGGTACGAGCAGTACTTC.

The chain joins TRBV5-6 to TRBJ2-5, with 7 bases lining up with TRBD2. This CDR3 region has 14 residues. V shed 4 bases, J shed 5 bases, and the junction held 8 bases outside the gene matches. The germline gives CDR1 SGHDT, CDR2 YYEEEE. The CDR3 loop reads CASSQREGVETQYF. For the CDR3, the DNA is TGTGCCAGCAGCCAGAGGGAGGGAGTGGAGACCCAGTACTTC.

This sequence joins TRBV5-1 and TRBJ2-3, with TRBD2 identical over 8 bases. The CDR3 runs to 15 residues. Germline trimming cut 5 bases from V and 5 bases from J; bases unmatched to any gene: 10. Germline V gene data show CDR1 as SGHRS and CDR2 as YFSETQ. CDR3: CASRISGGQGDTQYF. CDR3 DNA: TGCGCCAGCAGGATCTCGGGAGGGCAAGGAGATACGCAGTATTTT.